This entry is about one TCR beta chain. The source of the sample is a study of blood T cell repertoires in COVID-19. Study-level background: The cDNA or gDNA used as material had been derived from T cells, B-cell-depleted T cells, or PBMCs.

Assay: immunoSEQ multiplex PCR; the TCRdb copy retains only in-frame clones and omits some. The data contain 71,000 or so clones, approximately 90% of them singletons. Material for sequencing was peripheral blood. The origin of this receptor is a young woman with acute or convalescent COVID-19.

CDR3 sequence (DNA): TGTGCCAGTAGTACAGGGTACCGCACAGATACGCAGTATTTT. Its translation: CASSTGYRTDTQYF. This chain joins TRBV19 and TRBJ2-3; D is perhaps TRBD1 (5 bases). V lost 4 bases to trimming and J lost 1 base, with 9 bases between them. The CDR3 covers 14 residues. Germline CDR1 LNHDA, CDR2 SQIVND (reference sequence). Supplemented by reference TRBV19 and TRBJ2-3, the full variable domain reads DGGITQSPKYLFRKEGQNVTLSCEQNLNHDAMYWYRQDPGQGLRLIYYSQIVNDFQKGDIAEGYSVSREKKESFPLTVTSAQKNPTAFYLCASSTGYRTDTQYFGPGTRLTVL.